The entry that follows covers one T cell receptor beta chain sequence. This clone's antigen is unknown. There are no base qualities to consult, and no much larger clone falls within one base. The time point label corresponds to: about 28 days (+/-7) after the second vaccine dose. AZD1222 recipients with second doses at about 4 weeks or about 12 weeks were pooled, because spike-specific TCR depth and breadth did not differ between schedules. Samples from vaccinated people were obtained from the UK trials COV001 and COV002, which included a single-blind randomized controlled phase 2/3 trial of AZD1222 (ChAdOx1 nCoV-19) in healthy adults. Trial participant PBMC samples were collected at day 0 and day 28 after the second dose for TCRbeta chain sequencing. This specimen comes from a study of T cell responses to AZD1222 COVID-19 vaccine (dated by TCRdb to 2020 to 2022). Notes on the research overall: TCR sequencing covered approximately 230 trial participants: 200 to 210 given two doses of AZD1222 and 26 given two doses of MenACWY control vaccine. Trial participants were enrolled by age into 18-55, 56-69 and 70-plus year subgroups, with approximately 150, 30 and 60 TCR-sequenced participants respectively.

The CDR3 regions of human TCRbeta chains were analyzed by immunosequencing. The original pipeline was this. Repertoire TCRs were checked for matches against a reference library of SARS-CoV-2-specific TCRs that had been generated using the MIRA antigen-specificity platform. Breadth was defined as the fraction of unique TCRs that were SARS-CoV-2-associated, and depth was defined as the fraction of total T cells that were SARS-CoV-2-associated. Using the MIRA data, each spike-specific TCR was mapped to the spike region that the TCR reacts to and placed in a CD4 or CD8 class. Log10-transformed breadth and depth values were compared by one-way ANOVA with Sidak's multiple comparisons tests. Entries here come from immuneACCESS through TCRdb and include only in-frame sequences with V and J called. Some clones fail to appear in such tables; in the studies checked, an unresolved V gene covers under half of the shortfall, and the cause of the remainder is unknown. The V and J calls and clone size were taken over from that table, and D and trimming were inferred from the DNA. Present in this sample are around 130,000 clones, roughly 86% of which were seen just once. The leading ten clones occupy over 5% of the sample.

From the cysteine through the phenylalanine, the CDR3 covers 14 amino acids. Only the CDR3 DNA is retained, 42 bases long and in frame from the first base. Reading the germline V gene gives CDR1 SGHVS and CDR2 FQNEAQ. The germline V and J ends show losses of 6 bases and 2 bases respectively, and no gene match explains 4 bases of the junction. Overall study results and their limits: Only five to seven AZD1222 recipients were SARS-CoV-2 seropositive at baseline, limiting conclusions about previously exposed vaccinees. Epitopes outside the regions mutated in the B.1.351 and B.1.1.7 variants were reportedly recognized by nearly half of the unique spike-specific TCRs. Spike-specific TCR breadth and depth rose significantly after two AZD1222 doses compared with day 0 and with MenACWY recipients. Most participants were white British and females outnumbered males, and the authors suggested that clonal diversity may have been underestimated. In the small 56-69-year group, the increase in depth fell short of significance, most likely because of low power. The whole spike protein was spanned by vaccine-associated CD4 TCRs, and dominant responses were seen in regions 160-218 and 743-854. Because no day 14 peak-response samples were available, repertoires were characterized only after the peak T cell response.

The chain is assembled from TRBV7-8 and TRBJ2-4, and 7 junction bases match TRBD1. The TCR sequence derives from an adult who received the AZD1222 COVID-19 vaccine. This specimen was peripheral blood, taken 28 days after the second AZD1222 dose. The DNA is as follows: TGTGCCAGCAGGCCGGACAGGCCCAAAAACATTCAGTACTTC. Its translation is CASRPDRPKNIQYF.